The present T cell receptor (beta chain) was sequenced within a study of T cell changes during pregnancy in multiple sclerosis. Germline CDR1 SGHAT, CDR2 FQNNGV. V gave up 1 base and J gave up 2 bases; unmatched junction bases: 7. This CDR3 is built from 17 residues. Sequencing was performed with immunoSEQ multiplex PCR; in TCRdb, only in-frame clones are kept and a portion is missing. The data contain about 92,000 clones, around 94% of them singletons. This clone was seen just once. J is TRBJ2-5 and V is TRBV11-2, with TRBD2 matching over 10 bases. This clonotype was sampled from a female donor with multiple sclerosis, enrolled in a pregnancy study. Sample: peripheral blood, taken in the first trimester of pregnancy. The CDR3 DNA reads as TGTGCCAGCAGCTTAGGGACTAGCGGAAGCCATCAAGAGACCCAGTACTTC. It yields the protein CASSLGTSGSHQETQYF.